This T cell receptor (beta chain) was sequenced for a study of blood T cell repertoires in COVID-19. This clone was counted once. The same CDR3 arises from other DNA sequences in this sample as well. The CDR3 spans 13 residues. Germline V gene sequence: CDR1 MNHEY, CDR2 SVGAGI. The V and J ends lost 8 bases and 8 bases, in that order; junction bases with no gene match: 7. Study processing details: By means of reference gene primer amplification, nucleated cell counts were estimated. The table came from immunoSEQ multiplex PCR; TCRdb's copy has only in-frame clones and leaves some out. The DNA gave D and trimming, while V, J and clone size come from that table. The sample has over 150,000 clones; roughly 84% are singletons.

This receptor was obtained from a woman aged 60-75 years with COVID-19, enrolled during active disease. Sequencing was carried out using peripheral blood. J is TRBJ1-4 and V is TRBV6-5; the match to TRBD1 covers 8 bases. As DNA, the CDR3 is TGTGCCAGCCGCGGACAGGGATTCGAAAAACTGTTTTTT. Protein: CASRGQGFEKLFF.